The rows below give T cell receptor beta chains drawn from one sample of a study of shared clonotypes between healthy human individuals. Libraries were prepared by immunoSEQ multiplex PCR; TCRdb keeps only in-frame clonotypes and omits some of them. This table has 730,000 or so clones, around 72% appearing once. The sequencing input was memory CD4+ T cells sorted from blood. The source of these receptors is a woman aged 30 to 39 in good health. CDR3s include the opening cysteine and the closing phenylalanine or tryptophan.

cdr3_aa: CASSHSPGRSSYEQYF
j_call: TRBJ2-7
v_call: TRBV28

cdr3_aa: CASSQAGVTGDTF
j_call: TRBJ1-2
v_call: TRBV9

cdr3_aa: CASSIGPEYQPQHF
j_call: TRBJ1-5
v_call: TRBV19

cdr3_aa: CASSPALSTEYSGNTIYF
j_call: TRBJ1-3
v_call: TRBV18

cdr3_aa: CASSQLGQGDEKLFF
j_call: TRBJ1-4
v_call: TRBV28

cdr3_aa: CASGATALWGNTIYF
j_call: TRBJ1-3
v_call: TRBV5-1

cdr3_aa: CASSLVVGVNTEAFF
j_call: TRBJ1-1
v_call: TRBV7-9

cdr3_aa: CASSYGFMGQGNYGYTF
j_call: TRBJ1-2
v_call: TRBV28

cdr3_aa: CASSRSQAGGPETYNEQFF
j_call: TRBJ2-1
v_call: TRBV4-1

cdr3_aa: CASSLAFGSSGGYEQYF
j_call: TRBJ2-7
v_call: TRBV7-7

cdr3_aa: CASSISGSAQSSYNEQFF
j_call: TRBJ2-1
v_call: TRBV19

cdr3_aa: CASSSRQGVNEQYF
j_call: TRBJ2-7
v_call: TRBV4-2

cdr3_aa: CASLTGDYGYTF
j_call: TRBJ1-2
v_call: TRBV28

cdr3_aa: CASRDRRPTSFSTDTQYF
j_call: TRBJ2-3
v_call: TRBV28

cdr3_aa: CASSLTLADTQYF
j_call: TRBJ2-3
v_call: TRBV7-3

cdr3_aa: CASSLAGVSGAFF
j_call: TRBJ1-1
v_call: TRBV5-1

cdr3_aa: CASSAPGQRRGEQYF
j_call: TRBJ2-7
v_call: TRBV28

cdr3_aa: CSVGKGQTSDGYTF
j_call: TRBJ1-2
v_call: TRBV29-1

cdr3_aa: CASTGQGFHTIYF
j_call: TRBJ1-3
v_call: TRBV2

cdr3_aa: CASSPRGDYGNTEAFF
j_call: TRBJ1-1
v_call: TRBV18

cdr3_aa: CAISGGGTRTYEQYF
j_call: TRBJ2-7
v_call: TRBV10-3

cdr3_aa: CASSPQAVTSTDTQYF
j_call: TRBJ2-3
v_call: TRBV5-6

cdr3_aa: CASSLGGYPYGYTF
j_call: TRBJ1-2
v_call: TRBV7-9

cdr3_aa: CAIQREAIWGEQYF
j_call: TRBJ2-7
v_call: TRBV28

cdr3_aa: CASSPQTGELFF
j_call: TRBJ2-2
v_call: TRBV7-9

cdr3_aa: CASSLVGGGSSYEQYF
j_call: TRBJ2-7
v_call: TRBV5-1

cdr3_aa: CASSGSGGIGDTQYF
j_call: TRBJ2-3
v_call: TRBV10-1

cdr3_aa: CATSRDWASGSSDTQYF
j_call: TRBJ2-3
v_call: TRBV15

cdr3_aa: CASGTGNYGYTF
j_call: TRBJ1-2
v_call: TRBV2

cdr3_aa: CASSLEPLSAEYF
j_call: TRBJ2-7
v_call: TRBV11-2

cdr3_aa: CASNGGNQPQHF
j_call: TRBJ1-5
v_call: TRBV19

cdr3_aa: CASRGTTEAFF
j_call: TRBJ1-1
v_call: TRBV28

cdr3_aa: CASSNQGGTEAFF
j_call: TRBJ1-1
v_call: TRBV19

cdr3_aa: CASSPVVAGAAQETQYF
j_call: TRBJ2-5
v_call: TRBV18

cdr3_aa: CASSLRWREGVGEQYF
j_call: TRBJ2-7
v_call: TRBV7-2

cdr3_aa: CASLLKETVNYGYTF
j_call: TRBJ1-2
v_call: TRBV6-1

cdr3_aa: CASSPPGRIRQPQHF
j_call: TRBJ1-5
v_call: TRBV18

cdr3_aa: CASSPRQGGLPLGAQYF
j_call: TRBJ2-3
v_call: TRBV7-2

cdr3_aa: CASSPGPRGAYEQYF
j_call: TRBJ2-7
v_call: TRBV5-4

cdr3_aa: CATKTTTSGRAGEQFF
j_call: TRBJ2-1
v_call: TRBV19

cdr3_aa: CASRGPGGTIYF
j_call: TRBJ1-3
v_call: TRBV28

cdr3_aa: CASSLIPTLGLAGENNNEQFF
j_call: TRBJ2-1
v_call: TRBV27